The 29 T cell receptor beta chains below were found in one sample sequenced in a study of cytomegalovirus exposure and HLA in healthy donors. The PCR made use of 60 Vbeta and 13 Jbeta primers. Sequenced by immunoSEQ multiplex PCR; TCRdb stores in-frame clones only, minus some. Altogether 80,000 or so clones are present, 77% being singletons, with the ten largest covering 2.5% to 3.5%. Sequencing was carried out using PBMCs. These receptors came from a man aged 45-65 years in good health and CMV-seropositive.

DNA for the CDR3: TGCGCCAGCAGCCAAGATACGGGGTTTCGTCAGCCCCAGCATTTT. Its protein product is CASSQDTGFRQPQHF. The chain carries TRBV4-1 and TRBJ1-5; D call uncertain. The CDR3 covers 15 residues. From germline, CDR1 is MGHRA and CDR2 YSYEKL. V was pared by 0 bases and J by 6 bases, with 12 bases between.

The genes are TRBV5-6 and TRBJ2-1; TRBD2 matches at 11 bases. The CDR3 covers 15 residues. The germline gives CDR1 SGHDT, CDR2 YYEEEE. V was pared by 4 bases and J by 5 bases, with 5 bases of the junction left unmatched. CDR3 in amino acids: CASSTGTSGNNEQFF. The CDR3 nucleotides are TGTGCCAGCAGCACCGGGACTAGCGGAAACAATGAGCAGTTCTTC.

The J gene is TRBJ1-1, the V gene TRBV5-4, with 7 bases that match TRBD1. V shed 2 bases and J 4 bases; nucleotides not matched to a gene: 11. The CDR3 has 16 residues. Germline CDR1 SGHNT, CDR2 YYREEE (reference sequence). In DNA, the CDR3 is TGTGCCAGCAGCTTAAGGGGGCGGGGTGTGGGCACTGAAGCTTTCTTT. Translation: CASSLRGRGVGTEAFF.

In DNA form, the CDR3 reads TGTGCCAGTAGTATATGGGGGGGCTTTGAAGCTTTCTTT. It codes for CASSIWGGFEAFF. J is TRBJ1-1 and V is TRBV19; D possibly corresponds to TRBD1 (6 bases). The CDR3 runs 13 residues. Per germline, CDR1 LNHDA and CDR2 SQIVND (reference sequence). Trimming removed 2 bases from V and 7 bases from J, with 11 bases in between. Drawing the rest from reference TRBV19 and TRBJ1-1, the complete variable domain is DGGITQSPKYLFRKEGQNVTLSCEQNLNHDAMYWYRQDPGQGLRLIYYSQIVNDFQKGDIAEGYSVSREKKESFPLTVTSAQKNPTAFYLCASSIWGGFEAFFGQGTRLTVV.

This clone has more than one count but fewer than ten. The chain recombines TRBV4-3 with TRBJ2-7; tentative D call: TRBD2 (6 bases). Trimming stripped 5 bases from V and 0 bases from J, with 11 bases between. Germline CDR1 is LGHNA and CDR2 is YSLEER. There are 14 residues in the CDR3. As DNA, the CDR3 is TGCGCCAGCAGCTTAGCGGCGAGCTCCTACGAGCAGTACTTC. The encoded protein is CASSLAASSYEQYF.

This clone was recorded once. V and J are TRBV6-5 and TRBJ1-2; D not resolved. V was clipped by 0 bases and J by 4 bases, with 9 bases between them. This CDR3 spans 14 amino acids. Germline V gene sequence: CDR1 MNHEY, CDR2 SVGAGI. The DNA of the CDR3 is TGTGCCAGCAGTTACTCGGAGAAGTTCTATGGCTACACCTTC. It is translated as CASSYSEKFYGYTF.

The chain couples TRBV5-1 to TRBJ1-2; tentative D call: TRBD1 (6 bases). Germline assignment: CDR1 SGHRS and CDR2 YFSETQ. The ends were cut back, 0 bases at V and 8 bases at J, with 17 bases in the middle. This CDR3 comprises 15 residues. CDR3: CASSLEGLGASGYTF. Here the CDR3 DNA reads TGCGCCAGCAGCTTGGAGGGTCTGGGGGCGAGCGGCTACACCTTC.

The chain combines TRBV27 with TRBJ1-1; D is unclear. The CDR3 contains 14 residues. V lost 5 bases and J 0 bases, leaving 10 bases between the germline ends. Per germline, CDR1 MNHEY and CDR2 SMNVEV (reference sequence). CDR3 DNA: TGTGCCAGCAGTAGCGAGGGTTTGAACACTGAAGCTTTCTTT. This gives the protein CASSSEGLNTEAFF.

This clone was observed a single time. The V gene is TRBV30, the J gene TRBJ2-3; D is perhaps TRBD2 (5 bases). The CDR3 loop spans 13 amino acids. CDR1 is GTSNPN, CDR2 SVGIG, per germline (reference sequence). V lost 8 bases and J 0 bases, leaving 12 bases between the germline ends. The CDR3: CALTRSSTDTQYF. CDR3 sequence (DNA): TGTGCCCTAACTAGGTCTAGCACAGATACGCAGTATTTT. Filled out from reference TRBV30 and TRBJ2-3, the complete variable domain reads SQTIHQWPATLVQPVGSPLSLECTVEGTSNPNLYWYRQAAGRGLQLLFYSVGIGQISSEVPQNLSASRPQDRQFILSSKKLLLSDSGFYLCALTRSSTDTQYFGPGTRLTVL.

The DNA for the CDR3 is TGTGCCAGCAGCTTACTCCGCGGTAGCGGGAGTCGCACAGATACGCAGTATTTT. Its translation: CASSLLRGSGSRTDTQYF. The chain carries TRBV7-3 and TRBJ2-3; 9 nucleotides align to TRBD2. The V gene end was trimmed by 2 bases and the J gene end by 1 base; junction bases not matched to a gene: 10. Germline loops: CDR1 SGHTA, CDR2 FQGTGA. The CDR3 is made up of 18 amino acids.

The chain combines TRBV5-4 with TRBJ2-1; possible D gene TRBD1, 6 bases. The CDR3 contains 17 residues. V gave up 0 bases and J gave up 0 bases, with 13 bases separating them. The germline gives CDR1 SGHNT, CDR2 YYREEE (reference sequence). CDR3 in amino acids: CASSLGYGTSSYNEQFF. The DNA for the CDR3 is TGTGCCAGCAGCTTGGGGTATGGGACAAGCTCCTACAATGAGCAGTTCTTC.

The J gene is TRBJ2-3, the V gene TRBV11-2; weak D call: TRBD1 (5 bases). The CDR3 sequence is 14 residues long. CDR1 SGHAT and CDR2 FQNNGV come from the germline V gene. With 7 bases removed from V and 0 bases from J, the gap between germline ends came to 11 bases. The CDR3 reads CASKRGSSTDTQYF. The CDR3 bases are TGTGCCAGCAAAAGGGGATCTAGCACAGATACGCAGTATTTT.

This clone appeared a few times. This chain links TRBV7-3 with TRBJ2-6; possible D gene TRBD1, 5 bases. The V end was cut by 2 bases, the J end by 2 bases, with 16 bases between. CDR1 is SGHTA, CDR2 FQGTGA, per germline. The CDR3 loop spans 18 amino acids. This CDR3 reads CASSLVGVHLAGANVLTF. In nucleotides, the CDR3 is TGTGCCAGCAGCTTAGTAGGGGTACATTTGGCTGGGGCCAACGTCCTGACTTTC.

This clone has only one observation. The CDR3 spells CASSFPTGGRYGYTF. The CDR3 region has the DNA TGTGCCAGCAGCTTCCCGACAGGGGGCCGATATGGCTACACCTTC. The rearrangement links TRBV5-4 to TRBJ1-2; 10 nucleotides align to TRBD1. The CDR3 runs to 15 residues. CDR1 and CDR2 from the germline V gene are SGHNT and YYREEE (reference sequence). Germline trimming cut 2 bases from V and 5 bases from J; bases unmatched to any gene: 6.

The chain uses TRBV5-1 and TRBJ2-1; 9 nucleotides match TRBD2. The germline CDR1 and CDR2 sequences are SGHRS and YFSETQ. V lost 3 bases, J lost 7 bases, and 2 bases stayed unmatched. The CDR3 runs 13 residues. CDR3 sequence (DNA): TGCGCCAGCAGCTACACTAGCGGGAATGAGCAGTTCTTC. This codes for CASSYTSGNEQFF.

V gene TRBV5-1 combines with J gene TRBJ2-3; 16 nucleotides line up with TRBD2. The CDR3 is 20 residues long. With 4 bases clipped from V and 0 bases from J, the junction kept 11 bases outside the gene matches. Germline loops: CDR1 SGHRS, CDR2 YFSETQ. CDR3 in DNA: TGCGCCAGCAGCCCGCCCCCGGGACTAGCGGGAGGGGTAAGCACAGATACGCAGTATTTT. This sequence encodes CASSPPPGLAGGVSTDTQYF.

The rearrangement links TRBV29-1 to TRBJ1-2; 11 bases agree with TRBD1. Germline V CDR1 and CDR2: SQVTM, ANQGSEA. V shed 1 base and J 4 bases; nucleotides not matched to a gene: 11. The CDR3 covers 17 residues. The CDR3 reads CSVEVVWTGGAGYGYTF. The CDR3 region has the DNA TGCAGCGTTGAAGTGGTGTGGACAGGGGGCGCGGGCTATGGCTACACCTTC.

V is TRBV9 and J is TRBJ2-1; the D is unclear. Germline V CDR1 and CDR2: SGDLS, YYNGEE. The V gene lost 4 bases and the J gene lost 4 bases, with 6 bases spanning the gap. The length of the CDR3 is 12 residues. The chain's CDR3 is CASSPQYNEQFF. The CDR3 coding sequence is TGTGCCAGCAGCCCTCAGTACAATGAGCAGTTCTTC.

The chain employs TRBV30 and TRBJ1-1, with D hard to call. V was shortened by 5 bases and J by 1 base, with 11 bases between the two germline ends. CDR1 and CDR2 from the germline V gene are GTSNPN and SVGIG (reference sequence). The CDR3 covers 13 residues. CDR3 sequence reads: CAWETNQNTEAFF. For the CDR3, the DNA is TGTGCCTGGGAGACAAACCAGAACACTGAAGCTTTCTTT. Together with reference TRBV30 and TRBJ1-1, the CDR3 gives the full variable domain: SQTIHQWPATLVQPVGSPLSLECTVEGTSNPNLYWYRQAAGRGLQLLFYSVGIGQISSEVPQNLSASRPQDRQFILSSKKLLLSDSGFYLCAWETNQNTEAFFGQGTRLTVV.

The V call is TRBV4-1, the J call TRBJ2-5; tentative D call: TRBD2 (6 bases). This CDR3 has 16 amino acids. Germline values: CDR1 MGHRA, CDR2 YSYEKL. V lost 2 bases and J 3 bases, leaving 16 bases between the germline ends. The CDR3, as DNA: TGCGCCAGCAGCCAACCTCGCTCTGGAGGGAAAGAGACCCAGTACTTC. Protein sequence: CASSQPRSGGKETQYF.

Concerning this clone itself: One end of the junction varies from germline; a read error may be responsible. The V call is TRBV7-9, the J call TRBJ2-1; 14 nucleotides align to TRBD2. The CDR3 contains 15 residues. CDR1 is SEHNR, CDR2 FQNEAQ, per germline (reference sequence). CDR3 protein: CSSSAGLAGAHEQFF. The CDR3 DNA follows: TGTTCCAGCAGCGCGGGACTAGCGGGAGCCCATGAGCAGTTCTTC. Full variable domain (outside the CDR3, taken from reference TRBV7-9 and TRBJ2-1): DTGVSQNPRHKITKRGQNVTFRCDPISEHNRLYWYRQTLGQGPEFLTYFQNEAQLEKSRLLSDRFSAERPKGSFSTLEIQRTEQGDSAMYLCSSSAGLAGAHEQFFGPGTRLTVL.

This clone was observed a few times. The chain employs TRBV14 and TRBJ1-1; no reliable D call. V shed 4 bases and J shed 4 bases, with 13 bases lying between them. The CDR3 sequence is 14 residues long. Germline-derived CDR1 and CDR2 are SGHDN and FVKESK. The CDR3 sequence: CASSPRVLATEAFF. In nucleotides, the CDR3 is TGTGCCAGCAGCCCTCGGGTCTTGGCCACTGAAGCTTTCTTT.

The chain combines TRBV4-1 with TRBJ2-1, with 10 positions matching TRBD1. Losses at the gene ends were 1 base for V and 0 bases for J; bases not matched to a gene: 3. Germline loops: CDR1 MGHRA, CDR2 YSYEKL. This CDR3 has 17 residues. The CDR3 reads CASSQARTGGSYNEQFF. The CDR3, as DNA: TGCGCCAGCAGCCAAGCCAGGACAGGGGGCTCCTACAATGAGCAGTTCTTC.

V and J are TRBV7-3 and TRBJ2-7, with 9 bases that match TRBD1. CDR3 length: 15 residues. V dropped 4 bases and J dropped 2; count of bases not matched to a gene: 6. The germline CDR1 and CDR2 sequences are SGHTA and FQGTGA. The CDR3 DNA reads TGTGCCAGCAGCTCCGGGACAGGGTACCCCTACGAGCAGTACTTC. Its protein is CASSSGTGYPYEQYF.

The chain has TRBV4-3 and TRBJ1-2; possible D gene TRBD1, 5 bases. CDR3 size: 16 residues. Germline CDR1 LGHNA, CDR2 YSLEER. Trimming took 0 bases from V and 5 from J, leaving 16 bases between them. The CDR3 DNA sequence: TGCGCCAGCAGCCAAGATCGGCTTGGGGGGACTTATGGCTACACCTTC. Encoded protein: CASSQDRLGGTYGYTF.

The V and J genes are TRBV7-3 and TRBJ2-5; possibly TRBD2 for D (7 bases). Germline CDR1 reads SGHTA; CDR2 reads FQGTGA. The V end lost 8 bases, the J end lost 5 bases, and 15 bases lay between the germline ends. This CDR3 is built from 13 residues. The CDR3: CASGRGGSETQYF. Written as DNA, the CDR3 is TGTGCCAGCGGTAGGGGGGGCTCGGAGACCCAGTACTTC.

The chain is built from TRBV9 and TRBJ2-7, with D maybe TRBD2 (6 bases). Germline loops: CDR1 SGDLS, CDR2 YYNGEE. Trimming took off 0 bases at V and 1 base at J, with 11 bases between the two ends. The CDR3 totals 15 residues. In DNA, the CDR3 is TGTGCCAGCAGCGTAGCTGTAGCGGAATCCTACGAGCAGTACTTC. Protein sequence: CASSVAVAESYEQYF.

The chain carries TRBV27 and TRBJ1-2; 9 nucleotides align to TRBD1. V dropped 3 bases and J dropped 4; count of bases not matched to a gene: 6. CDR3 length: 15 amino acids. The germline gives CDR1 MNHEY, CDR2 SMNVEV (reference sequence). The chain's CDR3 is CASSFTGGSFYGYTF. CDR3 in DNA: TGTGCCAGCAGTTTCACAGGGGGCTCTTTCTATGGCTACACCTTC.

The chain combines TRBV5-8 with TRBJ2-1; 8 nucleotides line up with TRBD2. Germline V gene lookup returns CDR1 SGHTS and CDR2 YDEGEE. Trimming removed 2 bases from V and 6 bases from J; junction bases left unmatched: 7. The CDR3 runs to 15 residues. The CDR3 DNA is TGTGCCAGCAGCTTCCGGGGACTAGTGGGCAATGAGCAGTTCTTC. This encodes CASSFRGLVGNEQFF.